The next 11 T cell receptor beta chains were all read from a single sample in a study of T cells in women clearing cervical HPV infection (dated by TCRdb to the late 2010s). The method behind the library was the immunoSEQ multiplex PCR assay. In its TCRdb copy, this immuneACCESS table keeps in-frame sequences only and misses some clones. Where compared with another copy, unresolved V genes explain less than half of these, and the others have no known cause. The table for this sample shows some 21,000 clones. The ten most abundant clones make up about 2.5% of the sample. Sequenced sample: blood buffy coat. The source is a woman aged 18 to 75 with a cervical HPV16 infection that either progressed to CIN3+ or cleared (not recorded which).

As regards this clone: Read sequence stops 3 residues before the CDR3 end, and the germline J gene provides the missing end. The chain couples TRBV19 to TRBJ1-2; possible D gene TRBD1, 5 bases. This CDR3 region has 12 residues. Germline V gene data show CDR1 as LNHDA and CDR2 as SQIVND (reference sequence). V was cut by 6 bases and J by 5 bases, with 10 bases left in between. CDR3: CASRLGPYGYTF. The sequenced CDR3 bases are TGTGCCAGTAGACTGGGGCCTTATGGC.

Note on this clone: The read halts 3 residues ahead of the CDR3 end, with the missing end drawn from the germline J gene. The chain couples TRBV7-3 to TRBJ2-3; weak D call: TRBD1 (5 bases). The CDR3 covers 14 residues. The V end was cut by 5 bases, the J end by 2 bases, with 11 bases between. Germline V lookup: CDR1 SGHTA, CDR2 FQGTGA. The DNA read from the CDR3 is TGTGCCAGCAGCCCAAGACAGACCACAGATACG. Its protein is CASSPRQTTDT. The entire CDR3 is CASSPRQTTDTQYF.

As regards this clone: The read ends 3 residues before the CDR3 terminus; that terminus is restored from the germline J gene. The rearrangement joins TRBV5-1 to TRBJ2-1; TRBD2 aligns across 8 bases. The V segment lost 1 base and the J segment 5 bases; nucleotides outside the gene matches: 5. CDR1 is SGHRS, CDR2 YFSETQ, per germline. CDR3 length: 15 residues. CDR3 in amino acids: CASSLTGGGHNEQFF. Partial CDR3 DNA: TGCGCCAGCAGCTTGACCGGGGGGGGTCACAATGAG.

A word on this clone: The read stops 3 residues short of the end of the CDR3; the missing end is completed from the germline J gene. The chain employs TRBV7-2 and TRBJ1-2; TRBD1 is a possible D gene (5 bases). Germline V gene lookup returns CDR1 SGHTA and CDR2 FQGNSA. This CDR3 is 15 amino acids long. The DNA read from the CDR3 is TGTGCCAGCAGCCTGTCAACTAGCGGGGGTTACGAC. It encodes CASSLSTSGGYD. The full-length CDR3 reads as CASSLSTSGGYDYTF.

As to this clone: The CDR3 is cut off 3 residues early in the read; its end comes from the germline J gene. The V and J genes are TRBV28 and TRBJ2-7; 7 bases fit TRBD1. The CDR3 consists of 15 residues. Germline CDR1 is MDHEN and CDR2 is SYDVKM. J lost 1 base, V lost 4 bases, and 7 bases had no gene match. The CDR3 sequence is CASSSPRDRSYEQYF. The covered CDR3 bases are TGTGCCAGCAGTTCACCCCGGGACAGATCCTACGAG.

CDR3 region: CAIKGIAVYNEQFF. The sequenced part of the CDR3 DNA is TGTGCCATCAAGGGGATAGCGGTTTACAATGAG. This chain uses TRBV10-3 with TRBJ2-1, with D perhaps TRBD2 (6 bases). The read is 3 residues too short to cover the CDR3 end, so that end is filled in from the germline J gene. Trimming took off 7 bases at V and 4 bases at J, with 14 bases between the two ends. The germline V gene encodes CDR1 ENHRY and CDR2 SYGVKD. This CDR3 has 14 residues.

About this clone: The read halts 3 residues ahead of the CDR3 end, with the missing end drawn from the germline J gene. V gene TRBV7-9 combines with J gene TRBJ1-2; TRBD1 might be the D (6 bases). Germline CDR1 and CDR2: SEHNR and FQNEAQ (reference sequence). The V end lost 6 bases, the J end lost 3 bases, and 14 bases lay between the germline ends. The CDR3 covers 14 residues. Partial CDR3 DNA: TGTGCCAGCAGACTCACAGGGTTCGACTATGGC. Its translation is CASRLTGFDYG. The full-length CDR3 reads as CASRLTGFDYGYTF.

Comments on this clone: The CDR3 end falls 3 residues outside the read, so it is completed with the germline J gene. This rearrangement joins TRBV29-1 to TRBJ2-5; tentatively, D is TRBD1 (6 bases). The germline V gene has CDR1 SQVTM and CDR2 ANQGSEA. Trimming cost V 6 bases and J 0 bases, with 14 bases left between them. CDR3 length: 14 amino acids. The CDR3 bases that were read are TGCAGCGTCTCAGCGACAGGTTACCAAGAGACC. Translation: CSVSATGYQET. The full CDR3 is CSVSATGYQETQYF.

On this clone itself: The read is 3 residues too short to cover the CDR3 end, so that end is filled in from the germline J gene. V gene TRBV6-2 or TRBV6-3 combines with J gene TRBJ2-7; 9 bases match TRBD2. With V trimmed by 10 bases and J by 2 bases, 9 bases remained unmatched. CDR1 is MNHEY and CDR2 is SVGEGT in the germline V gene. The CDR3 totals 14 residues. CDR3 bases read: TGTGCCACCAGACTAGCGGACGGGGCCTACGAG. It specifies CATRLADGAYE. The CDR3, in full, reads CATRLADGAYEQYF.

In the case of this clone: The CDR3 end is not reached by the read, which stops 3 residues before it; the germline J gene fills it in. The rearrangement links TRBV20-1 to TRBJ2-1; D might be TRBD2 (6 bases). V was shortened by 0 bases and J by 4 bases, with 13 bases between the two germline ends. Germline V lookup: CDR1 DFQATT, CDR2 SNEGSKA (reference sequence). The CDR3 has 15 residues. Incomplete CDR3 DNA: TGCAGTGCTAGAGATCCCGGAGGGCCTTACAATGAG. It yields the protein CSARDPGGPYNE. In full, the CDR3 reads CSARDPGGPYNEQFF.

Worth noting for this clone: The read stops 3 residues short of the end of the CDR3; the missing end is completed from the germline J gene. The chain is built from TRBV2 and TRBJ2-3, with 7 nucleotides matching TRBD2. Per the germline V gene, CDR1 is SNHLY and CDR2 is FYNNEI. The length of the CDR3 is 16 residues. The CDR3 here is CASSQGGPGLNQPQYF. The CDR3 DNA, read in part, is TGTGCCAGCAGTCAGGGAGGGCCGGGACTCAATCAGCCG. The entire variable domain, with the rest obtained from reference TRBV2 and TRBJ2-3, is as follows: EPEVTQTPSHQVTQMGQEVILRCVPISNHLYFYWYRQILGQKVEFLVSFYNNEISEKSEIFDDQFSVERPDGSNFTLKIRSTKLEDSAMYFCASSQGGPGLNQPQYFGPGTRLTVL.